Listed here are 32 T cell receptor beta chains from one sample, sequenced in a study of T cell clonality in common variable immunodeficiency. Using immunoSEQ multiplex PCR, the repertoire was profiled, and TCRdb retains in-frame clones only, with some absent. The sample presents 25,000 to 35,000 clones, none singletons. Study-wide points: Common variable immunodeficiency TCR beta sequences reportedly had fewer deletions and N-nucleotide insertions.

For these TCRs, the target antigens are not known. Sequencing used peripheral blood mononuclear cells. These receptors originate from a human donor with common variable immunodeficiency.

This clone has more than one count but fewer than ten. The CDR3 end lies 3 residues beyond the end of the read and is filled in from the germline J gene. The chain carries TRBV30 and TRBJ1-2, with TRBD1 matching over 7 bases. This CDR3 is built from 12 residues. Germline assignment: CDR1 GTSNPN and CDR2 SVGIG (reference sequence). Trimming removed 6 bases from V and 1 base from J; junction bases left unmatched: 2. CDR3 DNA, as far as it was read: TGTGCCTGTTGGGACAGTAACTATGGC. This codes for CACWDSNYG. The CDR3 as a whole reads CACWDSNYGYTF. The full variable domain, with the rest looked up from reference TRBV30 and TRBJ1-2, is SQTIHQWPATLVQPVGSPLSLECTVEGTSNPNLYWYRQAAGRGLQLLFYSVGIGQISSEVPQNLSASRPQDRQFILSSKKLLLSDSGFYLCACWDSNYGYTFGSGTRLTVV.

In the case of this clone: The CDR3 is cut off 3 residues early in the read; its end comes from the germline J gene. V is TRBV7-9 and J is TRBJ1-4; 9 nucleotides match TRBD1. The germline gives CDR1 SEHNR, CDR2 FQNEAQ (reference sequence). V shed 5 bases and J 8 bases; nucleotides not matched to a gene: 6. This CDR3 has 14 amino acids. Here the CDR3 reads CASSTGTGKEKLFF. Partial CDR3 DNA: TGTGCCAGCAGCACCGGGACAGGGAAAGAAAAA.

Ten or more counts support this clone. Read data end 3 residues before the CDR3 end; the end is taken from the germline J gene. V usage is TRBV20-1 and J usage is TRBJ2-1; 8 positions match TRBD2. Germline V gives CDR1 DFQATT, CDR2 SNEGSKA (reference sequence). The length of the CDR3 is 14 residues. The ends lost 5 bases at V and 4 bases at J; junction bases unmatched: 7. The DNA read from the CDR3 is TGCAGTGCTTACGGGGGGGCCGGGTACAATGAG. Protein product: CSAYGGAGYNE. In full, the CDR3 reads CSAYGGAGYNEQFF.

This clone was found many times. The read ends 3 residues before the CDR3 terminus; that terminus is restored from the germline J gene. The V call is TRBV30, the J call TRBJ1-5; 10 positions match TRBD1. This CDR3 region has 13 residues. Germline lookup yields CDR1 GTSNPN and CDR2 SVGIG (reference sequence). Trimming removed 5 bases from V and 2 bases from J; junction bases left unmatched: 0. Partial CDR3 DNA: TGTGCCTGGGGGACAGGGGGCAATCAGCCC. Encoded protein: CAWGTGGNQP. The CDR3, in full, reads CAWGTGGNQPQHF.

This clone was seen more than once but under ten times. The CDR3 bases that were read are TGTGCCAGCAGCTTAGGGACTCGACAGCTCTCACCC. Encoded protein: CASSLGTRQLSP. The whole CDR3 reads CASSLGTRQLSPLHF. The chain couples TRBV13 to TRBJ1-6; weak D call: TRBD1 (5 bases). The read finishes 3 residues shy of the CDR3 end, and the germline J gene is used to complete it. The CDR3 is 15 amino acids. Per the germline V gene, CDR1 is PRHDT and CDR2 is FYEKMQ (reference sequence). V gave up 0 bases and J gave up 10 bases, with 13 bases separating them.

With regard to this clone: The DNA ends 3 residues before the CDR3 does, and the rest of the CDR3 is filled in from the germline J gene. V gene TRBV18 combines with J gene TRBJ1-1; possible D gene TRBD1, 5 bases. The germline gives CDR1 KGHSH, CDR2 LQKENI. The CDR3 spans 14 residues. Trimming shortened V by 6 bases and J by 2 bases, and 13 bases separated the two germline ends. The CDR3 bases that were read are TGTGCCAGCTCCTACGGACACGCCAACACTGAA. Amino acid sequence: CASSYGHANTE. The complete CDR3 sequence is CASSYGHANTEAFF.

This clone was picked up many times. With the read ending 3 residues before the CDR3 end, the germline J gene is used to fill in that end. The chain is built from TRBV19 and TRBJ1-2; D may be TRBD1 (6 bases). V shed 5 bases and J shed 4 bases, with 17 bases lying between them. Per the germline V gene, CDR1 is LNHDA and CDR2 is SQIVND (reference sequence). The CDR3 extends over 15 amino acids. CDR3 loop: CASSGRTARAYGYTF. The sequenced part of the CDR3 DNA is TGTGCCAGTAGTGGCCGGACAGCACGGGCCTATGGC.

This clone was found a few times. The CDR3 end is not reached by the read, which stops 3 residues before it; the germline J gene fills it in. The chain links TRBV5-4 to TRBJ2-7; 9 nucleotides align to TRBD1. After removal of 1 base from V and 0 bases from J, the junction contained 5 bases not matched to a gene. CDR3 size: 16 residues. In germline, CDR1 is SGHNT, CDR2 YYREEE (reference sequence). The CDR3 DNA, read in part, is TGTGCCAGCAGCTTGTGGGGGACAGGGATCTCCTACGAG. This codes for CASSLWGTGISYE. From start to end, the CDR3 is CASSLWGTGISYEQYF.

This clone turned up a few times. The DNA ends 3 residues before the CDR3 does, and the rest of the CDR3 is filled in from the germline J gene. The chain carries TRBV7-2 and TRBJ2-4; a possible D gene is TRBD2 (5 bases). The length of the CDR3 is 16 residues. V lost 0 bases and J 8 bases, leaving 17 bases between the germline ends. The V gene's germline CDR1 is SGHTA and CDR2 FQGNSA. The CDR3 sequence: CASSLAWNTGLDIQYF. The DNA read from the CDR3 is TGTGCCAGCAGCTTAGCGTGGAACACGGGGTTGGACATT. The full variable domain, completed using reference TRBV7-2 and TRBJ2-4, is GAGVSQSPSNKVTEKGKDVELRCDPISGHTALYWYRQSLGQGLEFLIYFQGNSAPDKSGLPSDRFSAERTGGSVSTLTIQRTQQEDSAVYLCASSLAWNTGLDIQYFGAGTRLSVL.

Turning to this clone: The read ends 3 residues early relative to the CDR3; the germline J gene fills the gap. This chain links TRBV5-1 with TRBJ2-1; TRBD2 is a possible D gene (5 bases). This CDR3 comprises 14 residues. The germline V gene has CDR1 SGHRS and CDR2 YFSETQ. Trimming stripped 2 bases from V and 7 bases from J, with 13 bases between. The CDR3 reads CASSLGPTGNEQFF. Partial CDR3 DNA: TGCGCCAGCAGCTTAGGCCCTACGGGGAATGAG.

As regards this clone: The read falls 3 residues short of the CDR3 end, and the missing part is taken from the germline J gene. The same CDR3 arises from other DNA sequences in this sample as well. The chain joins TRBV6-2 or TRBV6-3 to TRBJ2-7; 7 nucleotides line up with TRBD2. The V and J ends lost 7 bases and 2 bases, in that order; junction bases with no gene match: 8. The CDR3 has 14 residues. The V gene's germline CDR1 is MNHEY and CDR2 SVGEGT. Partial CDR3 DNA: TGTGCCAGCACCGACCCCGGGACTACCTACGAG. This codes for CASTDPGTTYE. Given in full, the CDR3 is CASTDPGTTYEQYF.

This CDR3 is CASSLGHGQSYGYTF. The CDR3 bases that were read are TGTGCCAGCAGCTTAGGGCATGGACAGAGCTATGGC. The chain has TRBV11-2 and TRBJ1-2; maybe TRBD1 (6 bases). The observed sequence ends 3 residues before the CDR3 terminus, with the missing tail filled in from the germline J gene. Per the germline V gene, CDR1 is SGHAT and CDR2 is FQNNGV. The CDR3 is 15 amino acids. With 1 base removed from V and 4 bases from J, the gap between germline ends came to 13 bases.

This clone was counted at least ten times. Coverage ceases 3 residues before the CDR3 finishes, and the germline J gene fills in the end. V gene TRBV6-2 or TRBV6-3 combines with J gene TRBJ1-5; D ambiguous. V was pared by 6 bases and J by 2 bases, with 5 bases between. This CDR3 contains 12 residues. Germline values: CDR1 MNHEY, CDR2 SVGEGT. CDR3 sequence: CASRTGNQPQHF. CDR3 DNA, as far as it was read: TGTGCCAGCAGAACGGGCAATCAGCCC.

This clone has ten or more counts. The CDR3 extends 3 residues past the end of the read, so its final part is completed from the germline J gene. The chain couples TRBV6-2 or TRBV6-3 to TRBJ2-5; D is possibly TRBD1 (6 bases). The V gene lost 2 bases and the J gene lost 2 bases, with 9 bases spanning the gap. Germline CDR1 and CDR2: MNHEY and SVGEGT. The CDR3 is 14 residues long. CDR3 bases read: TGTGCCAGCAGTTACGTGGACAGACAAGAGACC. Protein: CASSYVDRQET. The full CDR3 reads CASSYVDRQETQYF.

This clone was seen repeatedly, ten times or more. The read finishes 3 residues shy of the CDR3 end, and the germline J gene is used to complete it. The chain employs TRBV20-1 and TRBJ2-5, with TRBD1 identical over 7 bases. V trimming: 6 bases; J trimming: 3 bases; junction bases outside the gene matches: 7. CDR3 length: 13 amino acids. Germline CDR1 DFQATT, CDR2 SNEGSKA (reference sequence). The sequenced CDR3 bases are TGCAGTGCGGACCCTGGACAGGAAGAGACC. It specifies CSADPGQEET. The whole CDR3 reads CSADPGQEETQYF.

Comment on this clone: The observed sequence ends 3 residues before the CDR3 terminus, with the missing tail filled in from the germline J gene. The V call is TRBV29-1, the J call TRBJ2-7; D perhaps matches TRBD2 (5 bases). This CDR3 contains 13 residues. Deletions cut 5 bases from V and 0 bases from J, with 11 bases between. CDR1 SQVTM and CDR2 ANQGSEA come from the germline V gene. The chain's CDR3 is CSVRAVSSYEQYF. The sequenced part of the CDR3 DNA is TGCAGCGTTAGAGCGGTTAGCTCCTACGAG.

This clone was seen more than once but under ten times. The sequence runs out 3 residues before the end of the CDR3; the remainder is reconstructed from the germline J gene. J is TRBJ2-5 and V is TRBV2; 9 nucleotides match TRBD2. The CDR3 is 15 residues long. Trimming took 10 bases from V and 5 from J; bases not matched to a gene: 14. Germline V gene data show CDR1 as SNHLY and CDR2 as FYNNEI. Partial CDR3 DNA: TGTGCCACCCCCCGGGGGCGGGGGGGCGGGGAGACC. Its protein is CATPRGRGGGET. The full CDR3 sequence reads CATPRGRGGGETQYF.

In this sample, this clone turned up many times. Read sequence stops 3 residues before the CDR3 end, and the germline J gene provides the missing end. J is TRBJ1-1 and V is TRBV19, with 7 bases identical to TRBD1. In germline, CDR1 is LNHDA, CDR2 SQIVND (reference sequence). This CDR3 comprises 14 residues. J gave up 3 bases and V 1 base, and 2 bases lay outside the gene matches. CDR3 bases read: TGTGCCAGTAGTATAGGGGGACAGTACACTGAA. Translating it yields CASSIGGQYTE. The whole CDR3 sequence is CASSIGGQYTEAFF.

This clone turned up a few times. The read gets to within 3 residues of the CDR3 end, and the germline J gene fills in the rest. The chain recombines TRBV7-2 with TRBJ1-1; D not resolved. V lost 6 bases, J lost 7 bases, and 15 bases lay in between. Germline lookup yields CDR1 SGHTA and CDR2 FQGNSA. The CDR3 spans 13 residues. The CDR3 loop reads CASRRTALGEAFF. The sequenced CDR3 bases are TGTGCCAGCAGACGCACAGCCTTGGGTGAA.

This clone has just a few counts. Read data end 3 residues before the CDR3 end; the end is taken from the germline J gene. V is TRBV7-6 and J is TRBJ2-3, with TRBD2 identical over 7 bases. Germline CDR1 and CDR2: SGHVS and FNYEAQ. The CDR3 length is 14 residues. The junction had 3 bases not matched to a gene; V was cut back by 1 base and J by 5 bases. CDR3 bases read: TGTGCCAGCAGCTTAGTGGCGGGGGTAGATACG. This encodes CASSLVAGVDT. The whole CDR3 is CASSLVAGVDTQYF.

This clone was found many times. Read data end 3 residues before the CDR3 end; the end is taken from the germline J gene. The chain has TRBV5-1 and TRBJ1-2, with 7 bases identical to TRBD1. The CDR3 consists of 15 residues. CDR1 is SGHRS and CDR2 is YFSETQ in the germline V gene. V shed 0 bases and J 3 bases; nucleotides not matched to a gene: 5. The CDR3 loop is CASSLGGGRDYGYTF. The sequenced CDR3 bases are TGCGCCAGCAGCTTGGGAGGGGGCAGGGACTATGGC.

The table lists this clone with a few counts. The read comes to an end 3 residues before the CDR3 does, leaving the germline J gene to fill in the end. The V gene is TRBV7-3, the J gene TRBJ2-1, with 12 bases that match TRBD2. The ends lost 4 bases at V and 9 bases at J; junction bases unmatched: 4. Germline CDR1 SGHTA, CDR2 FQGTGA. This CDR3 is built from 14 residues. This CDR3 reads CASSSGTSGSEQFF. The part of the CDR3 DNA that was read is TGTGCCAGCAGCTCCGGGACTAGCGGGTCTGAG.

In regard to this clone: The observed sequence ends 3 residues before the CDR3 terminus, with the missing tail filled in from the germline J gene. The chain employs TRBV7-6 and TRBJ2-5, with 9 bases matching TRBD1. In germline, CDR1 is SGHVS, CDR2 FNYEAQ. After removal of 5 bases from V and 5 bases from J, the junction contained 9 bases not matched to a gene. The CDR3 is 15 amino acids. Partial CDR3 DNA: TGTGCCAGCAGCATCGGACAGGGGAGGGGTGAGACC. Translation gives CASSIGQGRGET. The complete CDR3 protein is CASSIGQGRGETQYF.

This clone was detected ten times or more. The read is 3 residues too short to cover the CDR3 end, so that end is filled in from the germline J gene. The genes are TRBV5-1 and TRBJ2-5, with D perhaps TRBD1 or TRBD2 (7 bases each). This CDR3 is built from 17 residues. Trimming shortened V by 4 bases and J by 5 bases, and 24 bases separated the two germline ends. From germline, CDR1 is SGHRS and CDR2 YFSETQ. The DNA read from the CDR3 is TGCGCCAGCAGCGTGGGGGTATTACCAGGGGGAGGGGAGACC. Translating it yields CASSVGVLPGGGET. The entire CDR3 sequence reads CASSVGVLPGGGETQYF.

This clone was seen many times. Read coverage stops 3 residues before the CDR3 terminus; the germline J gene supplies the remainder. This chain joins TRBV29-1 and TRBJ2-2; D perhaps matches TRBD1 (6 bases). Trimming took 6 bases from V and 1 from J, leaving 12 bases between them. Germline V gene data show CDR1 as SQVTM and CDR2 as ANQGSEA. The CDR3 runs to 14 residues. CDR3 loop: CSVSGTLNTGELFF. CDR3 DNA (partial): TGCAGCGTCTCCGGGACATTGAACACCGGGGAG.

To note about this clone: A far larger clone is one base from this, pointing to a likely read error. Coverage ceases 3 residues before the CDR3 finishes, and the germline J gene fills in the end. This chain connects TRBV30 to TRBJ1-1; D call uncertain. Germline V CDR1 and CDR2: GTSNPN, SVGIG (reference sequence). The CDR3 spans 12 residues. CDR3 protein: CAWARGSGKAFF. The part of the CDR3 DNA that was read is TGTGCCTGGGCCCGCGGGAGCGGTAAA.

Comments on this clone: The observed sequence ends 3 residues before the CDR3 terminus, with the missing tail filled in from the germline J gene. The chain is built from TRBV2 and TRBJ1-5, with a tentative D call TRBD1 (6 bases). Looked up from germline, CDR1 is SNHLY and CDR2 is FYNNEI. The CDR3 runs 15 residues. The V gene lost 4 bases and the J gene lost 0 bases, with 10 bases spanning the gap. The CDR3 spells CASSVQGFSNQPQHF. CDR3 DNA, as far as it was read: TGTGCCAGCAGTGTACAGGGATTTAGCAATCAGCCC.

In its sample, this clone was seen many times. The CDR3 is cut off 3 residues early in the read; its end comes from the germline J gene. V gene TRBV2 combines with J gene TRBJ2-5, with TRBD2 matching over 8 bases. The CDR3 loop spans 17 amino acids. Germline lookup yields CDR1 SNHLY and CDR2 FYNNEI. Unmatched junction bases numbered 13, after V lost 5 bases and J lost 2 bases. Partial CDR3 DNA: TGTGCCAGCAGTTACCCTACCCGGGGGGGGCCTCAAGAGACC. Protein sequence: CASSYPTRGGPQET. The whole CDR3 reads CASSYPTRGGPQETQYF. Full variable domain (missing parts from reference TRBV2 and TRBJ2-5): EPEVTQTPSHQVTQMGQEVILRCVPISNHLYFYWYRQILGQKVEFLVSFYNNEISEKSEIFDDQFSVERPDGSNFTLKIRSTKLEDSAMYFCASSYPTRGGPQETQYFGPGTRLLVL.

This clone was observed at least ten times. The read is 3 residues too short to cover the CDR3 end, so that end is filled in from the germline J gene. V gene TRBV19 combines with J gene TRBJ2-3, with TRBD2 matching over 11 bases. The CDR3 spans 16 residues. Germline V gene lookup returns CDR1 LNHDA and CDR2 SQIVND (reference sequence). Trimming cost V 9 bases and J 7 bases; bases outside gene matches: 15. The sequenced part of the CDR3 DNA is TGTGCCAGCAAACCGGGACTAGCGGCGATGGGCCATACG. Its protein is CASKPGLAAMGHT. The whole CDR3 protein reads CASKPGLAAMGHTQYF. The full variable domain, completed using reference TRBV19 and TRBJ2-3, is DGGITQSPKYLFRKEGQNVTLSCEQNLNHDAMYWYRQDPGQGLRLIYYSQIVNDFQKGDIAEGYSVSREKKESFPLTVTSAQKNPTAFYLCASKPGLAAMGHTQYFGPGTRLTVL.

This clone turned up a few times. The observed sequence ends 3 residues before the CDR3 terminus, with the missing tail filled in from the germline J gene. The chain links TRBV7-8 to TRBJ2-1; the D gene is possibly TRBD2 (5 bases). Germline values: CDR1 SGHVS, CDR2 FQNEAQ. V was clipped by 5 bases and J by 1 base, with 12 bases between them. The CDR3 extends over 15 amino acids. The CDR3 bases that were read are TGTGCCAGCAGCCCCGGGGTGGTGTCCTACAATGAG. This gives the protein CASSPGVVSYNE. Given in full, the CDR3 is CASSPGVVSYNEQFF.

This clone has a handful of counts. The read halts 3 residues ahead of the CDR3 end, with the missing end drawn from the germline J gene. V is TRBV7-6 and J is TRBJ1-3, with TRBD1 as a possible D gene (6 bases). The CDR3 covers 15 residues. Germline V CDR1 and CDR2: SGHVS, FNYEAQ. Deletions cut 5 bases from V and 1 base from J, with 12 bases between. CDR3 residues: CASSNRAQSGNTIYF. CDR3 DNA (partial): TGTGCCAGCAGCAACAGGGCTCAATCTGGAAACACC. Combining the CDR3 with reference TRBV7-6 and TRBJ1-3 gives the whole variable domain GAGVSQSPRYKVTKRGQDVALRCDPISGHVSLYWYRQALGQGPEFLTYFNYEAQQDKSGLPNDRFSAERPEGSISTLTIQRTEQRDSAMYRCASSNRAQSGNTIYFGEGSWLTVV.

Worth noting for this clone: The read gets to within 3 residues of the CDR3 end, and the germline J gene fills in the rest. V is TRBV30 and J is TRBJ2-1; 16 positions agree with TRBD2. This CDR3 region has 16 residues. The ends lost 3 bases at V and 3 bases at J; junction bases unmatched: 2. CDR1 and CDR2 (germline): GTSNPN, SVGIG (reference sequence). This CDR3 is CAWSGTSGGVYNEQFF. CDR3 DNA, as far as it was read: TGTGCCTGGAGCGGGACTAGCGGGGGGGTCTACAATGAG.